This record covers a single T cell receptor (beta chain). PCR primers comprised 60 Vbeta and 13 Jbeta primers. The method was immunoSEQ multiplex PCR; TCRdb's version includes in-frame clones alone and lacks a portion of them. This repertoire shows some 150,000 clones, approximately 80% found once; its top ten account for 7%. The data are from a study of cytomegalovirus exposure and HLA in healthy donors. The TCR originated in a young woman in good health and CMV-seropositive. Sequenced input: PBMCs.

CDR3 sequence (DNA): TGTGCCAGCAGCTTGGCCGGGGACAGAGCCTACGAGCAGTACTTC. Its translation is CASSLAGDRAYEQYF. The chain has TRBV5-4 and TRBJ2-7; 7 positions agree with TRBD1. Losses at the gene ends were 0 bases for V and 2 bases for J; bases not matched to a gene: 5. CDR3 length: 15 residues. Per the germline V gene, CDR1 is SGHNT and CDR2 is YYREEE (reference sequence). The entire variable domain, with the rest obtained from reference TRBV5-4 and TRBJ2-7, is as follows: ETGVTQSPTHLIKTRGQQVTLRCSSQSGHNTVSWYQQALGQGPQFIFQYYREEENGRGNFPPRFSGLQFPNYSSELNVNALELDDSALYLCASSLAGDRAYEQYFGPGTRLTVT.